What follows describes a single T cell receptor beta chain. The CDR3 contains 13 residues. Germline V CDR1 and CDR2: LNHDA, SQIVND (reference sequence). V shed 10 bases, J shed 6 bases, and the junction held 10 bases outside the gene matches. This sample is drawn from a study of blood T cell repertoires in COVID-19. Sequencing used immunoSEQ multiplex PCR; TCRdb keeps in-frame clones, though not all of them. Of 40,000 to 55,000 clones listed, roughly 90% were seen once; the top ten hold roughly 3%. This TCR came from a man aged 50 to 60 with active COVID-19. This chain uses TRBV19 with TRBJ2-3; TRBD1 agrees at 7 bases. The sequencing input was peripheral blood. CDR3 coding DNA: TGTGCCACCGCCGTCACAGGGGCTGATACGCAGTATTTT. Amino acid sequence: CATAVTGADTQYF.